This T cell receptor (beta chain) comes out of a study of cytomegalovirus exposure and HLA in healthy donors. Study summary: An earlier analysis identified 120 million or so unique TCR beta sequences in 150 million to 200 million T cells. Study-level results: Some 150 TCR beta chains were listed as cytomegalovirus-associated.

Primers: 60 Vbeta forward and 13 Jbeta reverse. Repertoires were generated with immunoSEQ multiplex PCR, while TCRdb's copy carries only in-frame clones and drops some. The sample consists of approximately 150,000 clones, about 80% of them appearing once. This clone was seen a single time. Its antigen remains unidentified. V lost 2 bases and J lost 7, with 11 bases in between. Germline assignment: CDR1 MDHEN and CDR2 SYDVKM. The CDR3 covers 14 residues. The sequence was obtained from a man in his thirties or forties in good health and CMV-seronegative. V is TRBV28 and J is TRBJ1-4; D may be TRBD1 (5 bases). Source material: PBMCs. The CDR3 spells CASSLRGFGEKLFF. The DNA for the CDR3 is TGTGCCAGCAGTTTACGGGGGTTCGGTGAAAAACTGTTTTTT.